Listed below are T cell receptor beta chains from one sample, sequenced in a study of cytomegalovirus exposure and HLA in healthy donors. Sequenced by immunoSEQ multiplex PCR; TCRdb stores in-frame clones only, minus some. The data hold over 150,000 clones, with about 80% observed a single time. The specimen sequenced was PBMCs. These receptors all come from a man aged 30 to 39 in good health and CMV-seropositive. Each CDR3 is given with its conserved first and last residue. The order of the fields is D gene, V gene, clone size, J gene, CDR3 protein, CDR3 DNA. A D gene is named only where the DNA matches it firmly. Expanded clones are given a class, and other clones once, few, many or no size at all.

>.|TRBV15|.|TRBJ2-7
CATSRGVAGKTSEQYF
TGTGCCACCAGCAGAGGGGTGGCAGGGAAAACGAGCGAGCAGTACTTC
>TRBD2|TRBV2|.|TRBJ2-3
CASRSSGSTDTQYF
TGTGCCAGCAGGTCTAGCGGGAGTACAGATACGCAGTATTTT
>.|TRBV29-1|.|TRBJ2-5
CSVGGELGAEEETQYF
TGCAGCGTTGGGGGGGAGCTAGGGGCTGAGGAAGAGACCCAGTACTTC
>.|TRBV4-2|.|TRBJ2-7
CASSQVPGSPYEQYF
TGTGCCAGCAGCCAAGTTCCAGGGTCCCCCTACGAGCAGTACTTC
>.|TRBV7-8|.|TRBJ2-7
CASSLVHRSYEQYF
TGTGCCAGCAGCCTAGTGCACAGATCCTACGAGCAGTACTTC
>.|TRBV19|.|TRBJ1-4
CASSIGGYEKLFF
TGTGCCAGTAGTATAGGGGGCTACGAAAAACTGTTTTTT
>TRBD1|TRBV6-1|.|TRBJ2-7
CASSEAVWDRGVHEQYF
TGTGCCAGCAGTGAAGCGGTATGGGACAGGGGGGTCCACGAGCAGTACTTC
>.|TRBV6-4|.|TRBJ1-5
CASSTDAGSNQPQHF
TGTGCCAGCAGTACGGACGCGGGTAGCAATCAGCCCCAGCATTTT
>.|TRBV10-1|few|TRBJ2-7
CASSALAQGEQYF
TGCGCCAGCAGTGCTCTAGCTCAAGGCGAGCAGTACTTC
>.|TRBV14|few|TRBJ2-3
CASSQGRHTTDTQYF
TGTGCCAGCAGCCAAGGCCGACACACCACAGATACGCAGTATTTT
>TRBD1|TRBV7-9|.|TRBJ1-1
CASSFTTGESMNTEAFF
TGTGCCAGCAGCTTTACGACAGGGGAATCTATGAACACTGAAGCTTTCTTT
>TRBD1|TRBV5-4|.|TRBJ1-2
CASSLRGPYGYTF
TGTGCCAGCAGCTTAAGGGGGCCTTATGGCTACACCTTC
>.|TRBV5-1|.|TRBJ1-2
CASSSNRRGYTF
TGCGCCAGCAGCTCGAACCGGCGGGGCTACACCTTC
>TRBD1|TRBV11-1|.|TRBJ1-1
CASSRDRGLFMNTEAFF
TGTGCCAGCAGCAGGGACAGGGGGTTATTCATGAACACTGAAGCTTTCTTT
>TRBD1|TRBV6-1|.|TRBJ2-2
CASREGQGAGELFF
TGTGCCAGCAGAGAAGGACAGGGGGCCGGGGAGCTGTTTTTT
>.|TRBV4-1|.|TRBJ2-3
CASSQESTGEEGTQYF
TGCGCCAGCAGCCAAGAATCGACGGGTGAGGAGGGTACGCAGTATTTT
>TRBD1|TRBV6-1|.|TRBJ2-5
CASRHTTGVGETQYF
TGTGCCAGCAGACATACGACAGGGGTCGGGGAGACCCAGTACTTC
>.|TRBV5-5|once|TRBJ1-2
CASSPSADFTYYGYTF
TGTGCCAGCAGTCCCTCGGCGGACTTTACCTACTATGGCTACACCTTC
>.|TRBV7-2|.|TRBJ1-3
CASSSRGFPWNTIYF
TGTGCCAGCAGCTCAAGGGGGTTCCCCTGGAACACCATATATTTT
>TRBD2|TRBV14|.|TRBJ2-7
CASSPLAGNVYEQYF
TGTGCCAGCAGCCCATTAGCGGGAAACGTCTACGAGCAGTACTTC
>TRBD2|TRBV5-1|.|TRBJ2-7
CASSLGGGVYEQYF
TGCGCCAGCAGCTTGGGCGGGGGAGTCTACGAGCAGTACTTC
>.|TRBV28|.|TRBJ1-1
CASSLTYGGTGNTEAFF
TGTGCCAGCAGTTTAACTTATGGGGGGACCGGGAACACTGAAGCTTTCTTT
>.|TRBV9|few|TRBJ2-1
CASSSGVGSSYNEQFF
TGTGCCAGCAGCTCGGGAGTCGGGAGCTCCTACAATGAGCAGTTCTTC
>TRBD2|TRBV5-6|.|TRBJ2-7
CASSRRTSGKGGQYF
TGTGCCAGCAGCAGAAGGACTAGCGGTAAGGGTGGGCAGTACTTC
>.|TRBV5-6|.|TRBJ2-5
CASTLPSGETQYF
TGTGCCAGCACCCTCCCCTCGGGAGAGACCCAGTACTTC
>TRBD1|TRBV5-1|.|TRBJ2-7
CASSITQGATYEQYF
TGCGCCAGCAGCATAACTCAGGGGGCTACCTACGAGCAGTACTTC
>.|TRBV5-1|.|TRBJ2-7
CASKWGSGLGILYEQYF
TGCGCCAGCAAGTGGGGCTCCGGGCTAGGGATTTTGTACGAGCAGTACTTC
>.|TRBV28|.|TRBJ1-2
CASLTGNYGYTF
TGTGCCAGCCTTACAGGGAACTATGGCTACACCTTC
>TRBD1|TRBV5-6|.|TRBJ2-5
CASSTPGTGTQETQYF
TGTGCCAGCAGCACTCCCGGGACAGGAACTCAAGAGACCCAGTACTTC
>.|TRBV5-1|.|TRBJ2-3
CASSTEGTDTQYF
TGCGCCAGCAGCACGGAGGGTACAGATACGCAGTATTTT
>.|TRBV5-1|.|TRBJ2-1
CASSLDSYNEQFF
TGCGCCAGCAGCTTGGACAGTTACAATGAGCAGTTCTTC
>TRBD1|TRBV28|.|TRBJ2-7
CASTTAGGIIYEQYF
TGTGCCAGCACCACGGCAGGGGGAATCATCTACGAGCAGTACTTC
>.|TRBV5-4|once|TRBJ2-7
CASSFPGPYEQYF
TGTGCCAGCAGCTTTCCGGGTCCCTACGAGCAGTACTTC
>.|TRBV7-8|.|TRBJ2-7
CASSPLRGLEQYF
TGTGCCAGCAGCCCATTGCGGGGTTTAGAGCAGTACTTC
>TRBD2|TRBV13|.|TRBJ2-1
CASSLGLAGVNEQFF
TGTGCCAGCAGCTTAGGACTAGCGGGGGTCAATGAGCAGTTCTTC
>.|TRBV2|.|TRBJ1-4
CASKGRDGNEKLFF
TGTGCCAGCAAGGGCAGGGATGGTAATGAAAAACTGTTTTTT
>.|TRBV25-1|few|TRBJ2-7
CASSRGGGPFYEQYF
TGTGCCAGCAGTCGCGGCGGGGGCCCTTTCTACGAGCAGTACTTC
>TRBD1|TRBV6-5|.|TRBJ1-4
CASSGDRVFGKLFF
TGTGCCAGCAGCGGGGACAGGGTTTTCGGAAAACTGTTTTTT
>TRBD2|TRBV29-1|.|TRBJ2-1
CSVDLGVGLAGKSYNEQFF
TGCAGCGTTGATCTAGGCGTGGGACTAGCGGGGAAATCGTACAATGAGCAGTTCTTC
>TRBD2|TRBV4-2|.|TRBJ2-7
CASSQDTGVASGTSEQYF
TGTGCCAGCAGCCAAGATACGGGGGTGGCTAGCGGGACATCCGAGCAGTACTTC
>.|TRBV19|.|TRBJ1-1
CASSIGRVTEAFF
TGTGCCAGTAGTATTGGGAGGGTCACTGAAGCTTTCTTT